The text below deals with one T cell receptor (beta chain). TCRdb reprocessed the 5' RACE reads via MiXCR and lists one record per CDR3 protein. The sample lists more than 250,000 distinct CDR3 sequences; around 17% were seen once. This sample is part of a study of T-cell memory formation after mild COVID-19. V was clipped by 0 bases and J by 15 bases, with 18 bases between them. Germline values: CDR1 DFQATT, CDR2 SNEGSKA (reference sequence). The CDR3 loop spans 13 amino acids. V is TRBV20-1 and J is TRBJ2-4, with no clear D. The sequence was collected from a man between 18 and 35 years old who had mild COVID-19 (a few samples of this study predate the infection). Cell type and time point are not known. Input material: PBMCs or a T cell subset sorted from them (not recorded which). The CDR3 DNA reads TGCAGTGCTAGAGATTCCCGGAACCACTTGCCGTACTTC. This translates into CSARDSRNHLPYF.